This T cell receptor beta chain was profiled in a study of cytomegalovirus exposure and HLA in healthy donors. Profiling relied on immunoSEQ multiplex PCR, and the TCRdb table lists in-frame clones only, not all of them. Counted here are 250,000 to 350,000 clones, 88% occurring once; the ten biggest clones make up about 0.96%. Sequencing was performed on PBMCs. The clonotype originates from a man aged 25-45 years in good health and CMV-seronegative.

The CDR3 sequence: CASSAGIDGAFF. The CDR3 region has the DNA TGTGCCAGCAGCGCCGGGATTGATGGAGCTTTCTTT. The chain employs TRBV5-6 and TRBJ1-1, with D uncertain. Trimming removed 4 bases at V and 10 bases at J, with 14 bases between. CDR3 length equals 12 residues. Germline V CDR1 and CDR2: SGHDT, YYEEEE.